The 5 T cell receptor beta chains below were found in one sample sequenced in a study of blood T cell repertoires in COVID-19. Clones were read by immunoSEQ multiplex PCR, and TCRdb kept only the in-frame ones, dropping some. The repertoire holds hundreds of thousands of clones, around 88% seen once, with approximately 7.4% in the top ten. Sequencing was done on a sample of peripheral blood. The receptors were gathered from a woman aged 45-65 years with acute or convalescent COVID-19.

The rearrangement links TRBV23-1 to TRBJ2-3; 13 positions agree with TRBD2. TRBV23-1 is an ORF, and what it does is uncertain. The trim removed 6 bases at V and 0 bases at J, leaving 6 bases unmatched. The CDR3 covers 17 residues. The CDR3, as DNA: TGCGCCAGCAGCCAGACTAGCGGGAGGACTAGCACAGATACGCAGTATTTT. Translating it yields CASSQTSGRTSTDTQYF.

This sequence joins TRBV5-4 and TRBJ1-4; 9 bases match TRBD1. The V gene end was trimmed by 4 bases and the J gene end by 5 bases; junction bases not matched to a gene: 9. The germline V gene has CDR1 SGHNT and CDR2 YYREEE (reference sequence). The CDR3 length is 16 residues. The CDR3 is CASSDGQGRSNEKLFF. In nucleotides, the CDR3 is TGTGCCAGCAGCGACGGACAGGGGAGATCAAATGAAAAACTGTTTTTT.

In the case of this clone: The sample has other DNA sequences that encode this CDR3 too. The genes are TRBV28 and TRBJ2-3; 7 bases are shared with TRBD1. Germline CDR1 and CDR2: MDHEN and SYDVKM. The CDR3 contains 15 residues. V lost 5 bases, J lost 0 bases, and 5 bases stayed unmatched. The CDR3 bases are TGTGCCAGCAGTGCAGGGGGTCCGAGCACAGATACGCAGTATTTT. Its translation: CASSAGGPSTDTQYF.

The V gene is TRBV7-8, the J gene TRBJ1-4; 7 nucleotides match TRBD1. The length of the CDR3 is 13 residues. With 6 bases clipped from V and 7 bases from J, the junction kept 5 bases outside the gene matches. CDR1 is SGHVS, CDR2 FQNEAQ, per germline. The CDR3 loop is CASREGTVEKLFF. DNA for the CDR3: TGTGCCAGCAGGGAGGGGACAGTTGAAAAACTGTTTTTT.

The rearrangement uses TRBV5-5 and TRBJ1-2, with a possible D match to TRBD1 (5 bases). CDR1 is SGHKS, CDR2 YYEKEE, per germline (reference sequence). This CDR3 has 13 residues. V lost 0 bases, J lost 3 bases, and 6 bases lay in between. The CDR3 spells CASSLGGDYGYTF. The CDR3 coding sequence is TGTGCCAGCAGCTTGGGGGGCGACTATGGCTACACCTTC.